Shown below are 4 T cell receptor beta chains from a single sample sequenced in a study of shared clonotypes between healthy human individuals. The protocol was immunoSEQ multiplex PCR, while the TCRdb copy is restricted to in-frame clones and leaves out a portion. The sample lists millions of clones; 90% to 95% were seen once. The sequencing input was naive CD4+ T cells sorted from blood. The subset is: CD45RA+ positively selected. All receptors derive from a man between 18 and 29 years old in good health.

V and J are TRBV21-1 and TRBJ1-2; the table's D call of TRBD1 was not tested on the DNA. TRBV21-1 is described as a pseudogene. The CDR3 has 14 residues. CDR3 in amino acids: CASVGQGGYYGYTF. CDR3 DNA sequence: TGTGCCAGCGTGGGCCAGGGGGGTTACTATGGCTACACCTTC.

The rearrangement uses TRBV7-2 and TRBJ1-1; D is unresolved. Between the trimmed V and J ends, which lost 5 bases and 6 bases, there was a span of 10 bases. This CDR3 has 12 amino acids. Germline V gene sequence: CDR1 SGHTA, CDR2 FQGNSA. The CDR3 region is CASSQKSSEAFF. The CDR3 DNA sequence: TGTGCCAGCAGCCAGAAGAGCTCTGAAGCTTTCTTT.

The chain combines TRBV9 with TRBJ2-7; D is unclear. Germline V gene sequence: CDR1 SGDLS, CDR2 YYNGEE. Trimming cost V 1 base and J 0 bases, with 11 bases left between them. The CDR3 is 15 amino acids. CDR3 sequence reads: CASSVMGQSSYEQYF. The CDR3 coding sequence is TGTGCCAGCAGCGTAATGGGCCAGAGCTCCTACGAGCAGTACTTC.

Turning to this clone: The sample carries other DNA sequences with the same CDR3. The V and J genes are TRBV29-1 and TRBJ2-7; a weak D match, TRBD1 (6 bases). The germline V gene has CDR1 SQVTM and CDR2 ANQGSEA. V lost 6 bases and J lost 3, with 9 bases in between. The length of the CDR3 is 11 residues. CDR3 residues: CSVGQNYEQYF. In DNA, the CDR3 is TGCAGCGTCGGACAGAACTACGAGCAGTACTTC.